This T cell receptor (beta chain) was captured in a study of T cell responses to AZD1222 COVID-19 vaccine. Sequenced by immunoSEQ multiplex PCR; TCRdb stores in-frame clones only, minus some. The sample records over 95,000 clones, about nine tenths being singletons. V gave up 5 bases and J gave up 7 bases, with 20 bases separating them. Germline V lookup: CDR1 SEHNR, CDR2 FQNEAQ (reference sequence). The CDR3 has 16 amino acids. The chain couples TRBV7-9 to TRBJ1-4; tentatively, D is TRBD1 (5 bases). This clonotype was sampled from an adult who received the AZD1222 COVID-19 vaccine. The material sequenced was peripheral blood, taken 28 days after the second AZD1222 dose. Written as DNA, the CDR3 is TGTGCCAGCAGCCGCACGCGGGGGATTAGCGGTGAAAAACTGTTTTTT. Translated, it gives CASSRTRGISGEKLFF.